The 29 T cell receptor beta chains below were found in one sample sequenced in a study of CD8 T cells in ankylosing spondylitis. One entry per CDR3 protein results from TCRdb running MiXCR on the 5' RACE reads. The sample has fewer than 130,000 distinct CDR3 sequences, nearly 25% seen once. The specimen was synovial fluid, either unsorted or a sorted T cell fraction (not recorded which). The receptors shown here come from a male donor with ankylosing spondylitis.

This clonotype has just a few counts. The chain has TRBV20-1 and TRBJ2-1; 11 positions match TRBD2. Germline V CDR1 and CDR2: DFQATT, SNEGSKA (reference sequence). This CDR3 has 18 amino acids. V trimming: 0 bases; J trimming: 6 bases; junction bases outside the gene matches: 13. CDR3 sequence (DNA): TGCAGTGCTAGAGATTCAGGGATGACTAGCGGGATCGGCAATGAGCAGTTCTTC. It specifies CSARDSGMTSGIGNEQFF.

In this sample, this clonotype turned up a few times. The chain uses TRBV24-1 and TRBJ2-1; D remains unclear. V lost 3 bases and J lost 5, with 16 bases in between. Germline CDR1 and CDR2: KGHDR and SFDVKD. The CDR3 runs 16 residues. Written as DNA, the CDR3 is TGTGCCACCAGTGATCCTTATGCCACAGTGGACAATGAGCAGTTCTTC. Its protein product is CATSDPYATVDNEQFF.

This clonotype was seen ten or more times. The chain links TRBV24-1 to TRBJ2-3; no reliable D call. Deletions cut 6 bases from V and 0 bases from J, with 9 bases between. The CDR3 has 14 residues. Germline-derived CDR1 and CDR2 are KGHDR and SFDVKD. The CDR3 sequence: CATSTRQSTDTQYF. CDR3 sequence (DNA): TGTGCCACCAGTACAAGGCAGAGCACAGATACGCAGTATTTT.

V is TRBV5-1 and J is TRBJ2-3; possible D gene TRBD2, 6 bases. Looked up from germline, CDR1 is SGHRS and CDR2 is YFSETQ. This CDR3 is built from 16 residues. The germline V and J ends were trimmed by 4 bases and 4 bases, with 19 bases remaining between them. CDR3 bases: TGCGCCAGCAGCGCGACTAGTCAGGTTGCTTCAGATACGCAGTATTTT. Amino acids: CASSATSQVASDTQYF.

This clonotype has ten or more counts. The chain couples TRBV20-1 to TRBJ2-1; 10 bases fit TRBD2. Germline-derived CDR1 and CDR2 are DFQATT and SNEGSKA (reference sequence). V was clipped by 0 bases and J by 5 bases; unmatched bases: 7. The CDR3 totals 16 residues. CDR3 in amino acids: CSARDFLGLADNEQFF. As DNA, the CDR3 is TGCAGTGCTAGAGATTTCCTCGGACTAGCGGACAATGAGCAGTTCTTC.

The chain recombines TRBV6-2 or TRBV6-3 with TRBJ2-1; 13 bases fit TRBD2. V dropped 5 bases and J dropped 9; count of bases not matched to a gene: 7. The CDR3 is 15 residues long. In germline, CDR1 is MNHEY, CDR2 SVGEGT. CDR3 nucleotide sequence: TGTGCCAGCAGTAAACTAGCGGGAGGGATGGGTGAGCAGTTCTTC. Protein: CASSKLAGGMGEQFF.

The chain uses TRBV2 and TRBJ2-1; the match to TRBD2 covers 7 bases. CDR3 length equals 20 residues. Germline trimming cut 2 bases from V and 4 bases from J; bases unmatched to any gene: 20. In germline, CDR1 is SNHLY, CDR2 FYNNEI. The CDR3 DNA sequence: TGTGCCAGCAGTGAAAACCGCGGGAGACTCACTGGGGCTTTTTACAATGAGCAGTTCTTC. It encodes CASSENRGRLTGAFYNEQFF.

The chain is built from TRBV20-1 and TRBJ2-3; D is undetermined. Trimming stripped 0 bases from V and 4 bases from J, with 20 bases between. CDR1 and CDR2 (germline): DFQATT, SNEGSKA (reference sequence). The CDR3 is 17 residues long. CDR3 in DNA: TGCAGTGCTAGAGATGCCCTCTTAGCATTAGCCCCAGATACGCAGTATTTT. This translates into CSARDALLALAPDTQYF.

Only a few counts were recorded for this clonotype. V is TRBV19 and J is TRBJ1-6; 9 bases agree with TRBD1. CDR1 is LNHDA and CDR2 is SQIVND in the germline V gene (reference sequence). CDR3 size: 18 residues. Unmatched junction bases numbered 11, after V lost 4 bases and J lost 4 bases. The CDR3 is CASSTRTGTGSYNSPLHF. In nucleotides, the CDR3 is TGTGCCAGTAGTACGAGGACCGGGACAGGGAGTTATAATTCACCCCTCCACTTT.

This clonotype was observed a handful of times. At one end, the junction sequence differs from germline, possibly due to a read error. The chain links TRBV18 to TRBJ1-5, with D possibly matching TRBD1 (5 bases). CDR3 length equals 13 residues. Germline V gene data show CDR1 as KGHSH and CDR2 as LQKENI. The CDR3 nucleotides are TGTGCCAGCACACCGGGACTGAACCAGGCCCAGCATTTT. This encodes CASTPGLNQAQHF.

This chain connects TRBV9 to TRBJ2-3; TRBD2 agrees at 10 bases. V shed 4 bases, J shed 1 base, and the junction held 0 bases outside the gene matches. This CDR3 contains 14 residues. Germline V gives CDR1 SGDLS, CDR2 YYNGEE. The CDR3 region has the DNA TGTGCCAGCAGCACTAGCGGGGGCACAGATACGCAGTATTTT. Translated: CASSTSGGTDTQYF.

This clonotype was detected a few times. The chain recombines TRBV7-2 with TRBJ2-3; TRBD2 matches at 10 bases. Trimming took 0 bases from V and 3 from J; bases not matched to a gene: 9. The CDR3 is 18 amino acids. Germline CDR1 reads SGHTA; CDR2 reads FQGNSA. This CDR3 is CASSLAVSGRAETDTQYF. The CDR3 DNA sequence: TGTGCCAGCAGCTTAGCGGTGAGCGGGAGGGCCGAGACAGATACGCAGTATTTT.

This chain connects TRBV12-5 to TRBJ2-1, with 7 bases identical to TRBD1. From germline, CDR1 is LGHNT and CDR2 FRNRAP. The CDR3 sequence is 15 residues long. J lost 4 bases, V lost 4 bases, and 7 bases had no gene match. CDR3 in amino acids: CASGSEGALYNEQFF. The CDR3 DNA reads TGTGCTAGTGGTTCCGAGGGGGCCCTATACAATGAGCAGTTCTTC. Full variable domain (rest looked up from reference TRBV12-5 and TRBJ2-1): DARVTQTPRHKVTEMGQEVTMRCQPILGHNTVFWYRQTMMQGLELLAYFRNRAPLDDSGMPKDRFSAEMPDATLATLKIQPSEPRDSAVYFCASGSEGALYNEQFFGPGTRLTVL.

The genes are TRBV5-5 and TRBJ2-1; 15 nucleotides align to TRBD2. Germline CDR1 and CDR2: SGHKS and YYEKEE (reference sequence). The CDR3 loop spans 16 amino acids. After removal of 0 bases from V and 9 bases from J, the junction contained 4 bases not matched to a gene. The CDR3 is CASSLGTSGRAVEQFF. The CDR3 region has the DNA TGTGCCAGCAGCTTGGGGACTAGCGGGAGGGCCGTTGAGCAGTTCTTC.

This clonotype was recorded at least ten times. This chain uses TRBV20-1 with TRBJ2-1; 9 bases agree with TRBD2. Germline lookup yields CDR1 DFQATT and CDR2 SNEGSKA (reference sequence). V lost 5 bases, J lost 10 bases, and 9 bases stayed unmatched. The CDR3 has 13 residues. DNA for the CDR3: TGCAGTGCTTATCTAGCGGGAAGTGGGGAGCAGTTCTTC. It translates to CSAYLAGSGEQFF.

The chain carries TRBV13 and TRBJ1-2, with 9 bases lining up with TRBD1. There are 16 residues in the CDR3. Looked up from germline, CDR1 is PRHDT and CDR2 is FYEKMQ (reference sequence). With V trimmed by 0 bases and J by 6 bases, 8 bases remained unmatched. The CDR3 spells CASSLGSYGQGNGYTF. The CDR3 DNA reads TGTGCCAGCAGCTTAGGTTCCTATGGACAGGGGAATGGCTACACCTTC.

This clonotype was recorded many times. The chain joins TRBV20-1 to TRBJ2-7; TRBD1 matches 9 bases. Germline CDR1 is DFQATT and CDR2 is SNEGSKA (reference sequence). V shed 8 bases and J 5 bases; nucleotides not matched to a gene: 10. This CDR3 contains 13 residues. The CDR3: CSTGGQGSNEQYF. The CDR3 DNA follows: TGCAGTACAGGGGGACAGGGTTCCAACGAGCAGTACTTC.

This clonotype was found many times. This sequence joins TRBV7-7 and TRBJ2-5; 8 nucleotides align to TRBD1. Germline trimming cut 1 base from V and 4 bases from J; bases unmatched to any gene: 2. Germline V CDR1 and CDR2: SSHAT, FNYEAQ (reference sequence). The CDR3 totals 14 residues. The CDR3 nucleotides are TGTGCCAGCAGCTTAGTGGGGACAGGAGAGACCCAGTACTTC. It codes for CASSLVGTGETQYF.

This clonotype was observed a few times. The rearrangement joins TRBV4-2 to TRBJ2-3; D unresolved. The CDR3 is 16 residues long. Germline V gene data show CDR1 as LGHNA and CDR2 as YNFKEQ. V lost 3 bases and J lost 0, with 13 bases in between. The CDR3 spells CASSHPKGASTDTQYF. The DNA for the CDR3 is TGTGCCAGCAGCCACCCCAAGGGCGCTAGCACAGATACGCAGTATTTT.

The V and J genes are TRBV2 and TRBJ2-2, with 7 nucleotides matching TRBD1. The CDR3 is 15 residues long. V lost 6 bases and J lost 4; bases outside the gene matches: 8. From germline, CDR1 is SNHLY and CDR2 FYNNEI. In DNA, the CDR3 is TGTGCCAGCAGGGTACAGGGGACGGGCACCGGGGAGCTGTTTTTT. Amino acid sequence: CASRVQGTGTGELFF.

This clonotype was observed at least ten times. This rearrangement joins TRBV28 to TRBJ2-7; TRBD1 matches at 9 bases. There are 14 residues in the CDR3. J lost 7 bases, V lost 6 bases, and 10 bases had no gene match. The V gene's germline CDR1 is MDHEN and CDR2 SYDVKM. As DNA, the CDR3 is TGTGCCAGCAGCCCGGGACAGGGCTTGTTGGAGCAGTACTTC. Encoded protein: CASSPGQGLLEQYF. The full variable domain, rest sourced from reference TRBV28 and TRBJ2-7, is DVKVTQSSRYLVKRTGEKVFLECVQDMDHENMFWYRQDPGLGLRLIYFSYDVKMKEKGDIPEGYSVSREKKERFSLILESASTNQTSMYLCASSPGQGLLEQYFGPGTRLTVT.

V and J are TRBV18 and TRBJ2-2, with 8 bases aligning to TRBD1. CDR1 is KGHSH, CDR2 LQKENI, per germline. The CDR3 has 15 residues. J gave up 6 bases and V 2 bases, and 5 bases lay outside the gene matches. Here the CDR3 reads CASSPLTGDAGELFF. DNA for the CDR3: TGTGCCAGCTCACCATTGACAGGGGACGCCGGGGAGCTGTTTTTT.

CDR3 sequence reads: CASSVASYNEQFF. In DNA form, the CDR3 reads TGTGCCAGCTCCGTAGCCTCCTACAATGAGCAGTTCTTC. The V gene is TRBV27, the J gene TRBJ2-1, with D uncertain. The germline gives CDR1 MNHEY, CDR2 SMNVEV (reference sequence). The CDR3 has 13 amino acids. Between the trimmed V and J ends, which lost 8 bases and 0 bases, there was a span of 8 bases.

This clonotype was recorded only once. The gene calls are TRBV12-3 or TRBV12-4 and TRBJ2-7; TRBD2 agrees at 10 bases. The length of the CDR3 is 13 residues. The junction had 6 bases not matched to a gene; V was cut back by 6 bases and J by 7 bases. The chain's CDR3 is CASSRTGLAEQYF. The CDR3 DNA is TGTGCCAGCAGCAGAACGGGACTAGCGGAGCAGTACTTC.

The rearrangement uses TRBV20-1 and TRBJ2-7; 8 positions agree with TRBD2. CDR1 is DFQATT, CDR2 SNEGSKA, per germline (reference sequence). The CDR3 contains 16 residues. Trimming cost V 3 bases and J 5 bases; bases outside gene matches: 15. CDR3 in amino acids: CSASHRLAGRVDEQYF. CDR3 in DNA: TGCAGTGCTAGTCACCGGTTAGCCGGGAGGGTGGACGAGCAGTACTTC.

The rearrangement uses TRBV15 and TRBJ2-3, with 11 bases lining up with TRBD2. There are 14 residues in the CDR3. With 5 bases clipped from V and 5 bases from J, the junction kept 3 bases outside the gene matches. Per the germline V gene, CDR1 is LNHNV and CDR2 is YYDKDF (reference sequence). CDR3 in DNA: TGTGCCACCAGCGTCCTAGCGGGAGGAGATACGCAGTATTTT. This gives the protein CATSVLAGGDTQYF.

This rearrangement joins TRBV5-1 to TRBJ2-7, with 9 positions matching TRBD2. The CDR3 extends over 15 amino acids. V gave up 2 bases and J gave up 4 bases; unmatched junction bases: 7. Germline V gene sequence: CDR1 SGHRS, CDR2 YFSETQ. The CDR3 loop reads CASSLSGRIGYEQYF. The CDR3 nucleotides are TGCGCCAGCAGCTTAAGCGGGAGGATCGGTTACGAGCAGTACTTC.

This clonotype was seen only a few times. The chain uses TRBV7-2 and TRBJ1-2, with 7 bases matching TRBD1. Germline V gene lookup returns CDR1 SGHTA and CDR2 FQGNSA. The CDR3 extends over 14 amino acids. J lost 3 bases, V lost 3 bases, and 4 bases had no gene match. The CDR3: CASSFRGRDYGYTF. In nucleotides, the CDR3 is TGTGCCAGCAGCTTTAGGGGGCGAGACTATGGCTACACCTTC.

This clonotype appeared a single time. This chain joins TRBV7-9 and TRBJ1-2, with D possibly matching TRBD1 (5 bases). V was pared by 5 bases and J by 3 bases, with 13 bases between. The CDR3 contains 14 residues. Germline V gene data show CDR1 as SEHNR and CDR2 as FQNEAQ (reference sequence). Written as DNA, the CDR3 is TGTGCCAGCAGCCCTGGCTTAGGGGACTATGGCTACACCTTC. Protein product: CASSPGLGDYGYTF.